Sequencing of this T cell receptor beta chain was carried out in a study of T cell repertoires in cytomegalovirus infection. Via MiXCR, TCRdb re-called the reads, giving one row per CDR3 protein. The data show 300,000 or so distinct CDR3 sequences, around 25% seen once. This clonotype was observed many times. Trimming took 0 bases from V and 3 from J; bases not matched to a gene: 3. This CDR3 is 16 amino acids long. The V gene's germline CDR1 is SGHTA and CDR2 FQGNSA. The chain couples TRBV7-2 to TRBJ2-1, with 9 positions matching TRBD1. Sequenced input: PBMCs. The receptor was isolated from a human donor in good health (CMV status not recorded). Some clones in this sample may be carry-over from other donors' samples. The DNA of the CDR3 is TGTGCCAGCAGCTTAGCCGGGACAGGGATCTACAATGAGCAGTTCTTC. Amino acid sequence: CASSLAGTGIYNEQFF.